These 9 T cell receptor beta chains originate from one sample sequenced in a study of blood T cell repertoires in COVID-19. Assay used: immunoSEQ multiplex PCR; TCRdb lists only in-frame clones, some missing. The repertoire holds some 150,000 clones, with more than 75% as singletons. The sequenced sample was peripheral blood. These receptors came from a man in his 70s with acute or convalescent COVID-19.

V is TRBV9 and J is TRBJ1-6; tentatively, D is TRBD1 (6 bases). Trimming removed 4 bases at V and 5 bases at J, with 10 bases between. Germline values: CDR1 SGDLS, CDR2 YYNGEE. The CDR3 totals 14 residues. CDR3 sequence: CASSLQGHNSPLHF. CDR3 nucleotides: TGTGCCAGCAGCCTCCAGGGGCATAATTCACCCCTCCACTTT. The whole variable domain, filled in from reference TRBV9 and TRBJ1-6, reads DSGVTQTPKHLITATGQRVTLRCSPRSGDLSVYWYQQSLDQGLQFLIQYYNGEERAKGNILERFSAQQFPDLHSELNLSSLELGDSALYFCASSLQGHNSPLHFGNGTRLTVT.

The V and J genes are TRBV27 and TRBJ2-1, with TRBD1 matching 10 bases. CDR3 size: 21 residues. Trimming removed 4 bases from V and 0 bases from J; junction bases left unmatched: 18. Germline CDR1 reads MNHEY; CDR2 reads SMNVEV (reference sequence). CDR3 sequence: CASSSPTGTGASVPSYNEQFF. DNA of the CDR3: TGTGCCAGCAGTTCCCCGACCGGGACAGGGGCATCGGTGCCCTCCTACAATGAGCAGTTCTTC.

This clone was recorded a few times. The genes are TRBV5-1 and TRBJ2-3; TRBD1 matches at 7 bases. Germline V gives CDR1 SGHRS, CDR2 YFSETQ. Germline trimming cut 1 base from V and 4 bases from J; bases unmatched to any gene: 6. The CDR3 contains 15 residues. The chain's CDR3 is CASSLQSQGADTQYF. The DNA of the CDR3 is TGCGCCAGCAGCTTGCAGAGCCAGGGGGCAGATACGCAGTATTTT.

This clone occurred once. V is TRBV7-2 and J is TRBJ1-1; D gene uncertain. Germline loops: CDR1 SGHTA, CDR2 FQGNSA. This CDR3 spans 16 amino acids. Trimming removed 1 base from V and 0 bases from J, with 12 bases in between. The CDR3 sequence: CASSLGPAQMNTEAFF. As DNA, the CDR3 is TGTGCCAGCAGCTTAGGGCCGGCACAGATGAACACTGAAGCTTTCTTT.

This clone was detected a few times. The chain couples TRBV4-1 to TRBJ1-6, with a tentative D call TRBD1 (5 bases). The V gene lost 8 bases and the J gene lost 0 bases, with 11 bases spanning the gap. CDR1 and CDR2 (germline): MGHRA, YSYEKL. This CDR3 has 15 residues. CDR3 bases: TGCGCCAGCGGACAAGGGAGCTCCTATAATTCACCCCTCCACTTT. Amino acids: CASGQGSSYNSPLHF.

The rearrangement uses TRBV27 and TRBJ2-3, with 7 bases matching TRBD2. The CDR3 runs to 14 residues. Germline CDR1 is MNHEY and CDR2 is SMNVEV (reference sequence). J gave up 2 bases and V 7 bases, and 6 bases lay outside the gene matches. Here the CDR3 DNA reads TGTGCCAGCACCGATGGGGGGGACACAGATACGCAGTATTTT. The encoded protein is CASTDGGDTDTQYF.

This clone was observed a handful of times. The chain combines TRBV28 with TRBJ2-7, with 9 bases that match TRBD2. Trimming took 9 bases from V and 5 from J; bases not matched to a gene: 14. This CDR3 has 15 residues. Germline CDR1 and CDR2: MDHEN and SYDVKM. Here the CDR3 DNA reads TGTGCCAGTATAGCGGGAGATGGGACTTTACACGAGCAGTACTTC. Amino acids: CASIAGDGTLHEQYF.

This chain connects TRBV19 to TRBJ1-2, with TRBD1 identical over 8 bases. The CDR3 spans 13 residues. Per germline, CDR1 LNHDA and CDR2 SQIVND (reference sequence). Losses at the gene ends were 5 bases for V and 8 bases for J; bases not matched to a gene: 7. The CDR3 DNA reads as TGTGCCAGTAGTCCCGACAGGGGAGGCGGCTACACCTTC. Its protein is CASSPDRGGGYTF.

V gene TRBV7-2 combines with J gene TRBJ2-2, with 9 bases aligning to TRBD2. V trimming: 2 bases; J trimming: 5 bases; junction bases outside the gene matches: 6. The CDR3 sequence is 16 residues long. Germline CDR1 is SGHTA and CDR2 is FQGNSA. The DNA of the CDR3 is TGTGCCAGCAGCTTACGAGCGGGGGGACCGACCGGGGAGCTGTTTTTT. Translated: CASSLRAGGPTGELFF.